The 2 T cell receptor beta chains below come from one sample, sequenced in a study of OX40 agonist ivuxolimab in advanced cancers. The protocol was immunoSEQ multiplex PCR, while the TCRdb copy is restricted to in-frame clones and leaves out a portion. The sample lists under 85,000 clones; about 81% were seen once. This specimen was CD4+ or CD8+ T cells sorted from blood, taken in a trial of the OX40 agonist ivuxolimab. The receptors come from an adult with an advanced solid tumor such as melanoma, head and neck, liver or kidney cancer.

This clone showed up just once. V usage is TRBV30 and J usage is TRBJ2-7, with 10 bases matching TRBD2. The trim removed 3 bases at V and 0 bases at J, leaving 2 bases unmatched. This CDR3 spans 14 amino acids. The germline CDR1 and CDR2 sequences are GTSNPN and SVGIG (reference sequence). CDR3: CAWRAGGGSYEQYF. CDR3 sequence (DNA): TGTGCCTGGAGAGCGGGAGGGGGCTCCTACGAGCAGTACTTC.

This clone appeared once. This chain joins TRBV9 and TRBJ2-7, with D perhaps matching TRBD1 (5 bases). V was shortened by 0 bases and J by 5 bases, with 15 bases between the two germline ends. CDR3 length equals 15 residues. Germline lookup yields CDR1 SGDLS and CDR2 YYNGEE. The CDR3 DNA is TGTGCCAGCAGCGTAGGAGTTAAGACAGCCCACGAGCAGTACTTC. This translates into CASSVGVKTAHEQYF.